Below are 18 T cell receptor beta chains sequenced from a single sample in a study of human T cells and chemical hapten exposure. MiXCR, applied by TCRdb to the RACE reads, yields one record per CDR3 protein. This sample has under 45,000 distinct CDR3 sequences; around 10% occur once, and the top ten carry 27%. Time point: pre-sensitization, week 0. Noted treatment: therapeutic diphenylcyclopropenone sensitization with weekly scalp DPC. Unfractionated whole blood served as the source for total RNA extraction. Material: whole blood, obtained in connection with sensitization to the hapten diphenylcyclopropenone (DPC). The receptors here all came from a man aged 50 to 59 with alopecia areata. Some clones in this sample may be carry-over from other donors' samples.

This clonotype was seen more than once but under ten times. This sequence joins TRBV29-1 and TRBJ2-7; 7 nucleotides line up with TRBD1. This CDR3 is built from 14 residues. The germline gives CDR1 SQVTM, CDR2 ANQGSEA. With 7 bases clipped from V and 6 bases from J, the junction kept 15 bases outside the gene matches. The CDR3, as DNA: TGCAGCGCCTCGCCAGGGGGATACACCGGCGAGCAGTACTTC. Residues: CSASPGGYTGEQYF.

In its sample, this clonotype was seen many times. The chain recombines TRBV3-1 with TRBJ2-1; 11 bases match TRBD2. This CDR3 has 15 amino acids. Trimming cost V 0 bases and J 12 bases; bases outside gene matches: 7. Germline CDR1 is LGHDT and CDR2 is YNNKEL (reference sequence). The CDR3 DNA reads TGTGCCAGCAGCCAAGATACTAGCGGGAGCTTAAGGCAGTTCTTC. Its translation is CASSQDTSGSLRQFF.

This clonotype was recorded many times. This chain's CDR3 is CASGTVNTEAFF. CDR3 sequence (DNA): TGCGCCAGCGGGACAGTGAACACTGAAGCTTTCTTT. This rearrangement joins TRBV5-1 to TRBJ1-1; 7 bases match TRBD1. CDR1 SGHRS and CDR2 YFSETQ come from the germline V gene. With 7 bases clipped from V and 0 bases from J, the junction kept 0 bases outside the gene matches. This CDR3 comprises 12 residues.

This clonotype was observed a handful of times. This chain links TRBV20-1 with TRBJ2-2, with 10 bases that match TRBD1. This CDR3 has 16 amino acids. CDR1 DFQATT and CDR2 SNEGSKA come from the germline V gene (reference sequence). V lost 0 bases, J lost 6 bases, and 7 bases stayed unmatched. CDR3 sequence reads: CSARDPGQGVSGELFF. DNA of the CDR3: TGCAGTGCTAGAGATCCCGGACAGGGGGTTTCCGGGGAGCTGTTTTTT.

The rearrangement links TRBV15 to TRBJ1-4; 8 bases are a match to TRBD1. Trimming at V came to 2 bases and at J to 5 bases, leaving 7 bases not matched to a gene. CDR3 length: 16 residues. The germline V gene has CDR1 LNHNV and CDR2 YYDKDF (reference sequence). The CDR3 spells CATSRLGQGTNEKLFF. The CDR3 region has the DNA TGTGCCACCAGCAGACTTGGACAGGGCACCAATGAAAAACTGTTTTTT.

The chain employs TRBV5-1 and TRBJ1-6; the match to TRBD1 covers 11 bases. The CDR3 loop spans 14 amino acids. The germline V gene has CDR1 SGHRS and CDR2 YFSETQ. V shed 3 bases and J 9 bases; nucleotides not matched to a gene: 2. CDR3 sequence reads: CASSSGTGGSPLHF. Written as DNA, the CDR3 is TGCGCCAGCAGCTCCGGGACAGGGGGTTCACCCCTCCACTTT.

This clonotype appeared many times. The gene calls are TRBV5-1 and TRBJ2-7; 8 bases agree with TRBD1. CDR1 and CDR2 (germline): SGHRS, YFSETQ. V was pared by 0 bases and J by 0 bases, with 11 bases of the junction left unmatched. This CDR3 comprises 18 residues. The CDR3 DNA follows: TGCGCCAGCAGCTTGGAACCAAGAGGGACAGGCAGCTCCTACGAGCAGTACTTC. This codes for CASSLEPRGTGSSYEQYF. The whole variable domain, filled in from reference TRBV5-1 and TRBJ2-7, reads KAGVTQTPRYLIKTRGQQVTLSCSPISGHRSVSWYQQTPGQGLQFLFEYFSETQRNKGNFPGRFSGRQFSNSRSEMNVSTLELGDSALYLCASSLEPRGTGSSYEQYFGPGTRLTVT.

Many counts were recorded for this clonotype. The genes are TRBV10-3 and TRBJ1-2; 10 bases are a match to TRBD1. The germline V gene encodes CDR1 ENHRY and CDR2 SYGVKD. J lost 4 bases, V lost 3 bases, and 5 bases had no gene match. The CDR3 loop spans 15 amino acids. The CDR3 DNA reads as TGTGCCATCAGTGACGGGGACAGGGGCATCTATGGCTACACCTTC. Encoded protein: CAISDGDRGIYGYTF.

This rearrangement joins TRBV28 to TRBJ2-7; D is ambiguous. This CDR3 has 14 amino acids. The germline V and J ends were trimmed by 3 bases and 0 bases, with 9 bases remaining between them. CDR1 MDHEN and CDR2 SYDVKM come from the germline V gene. The CDR3 nucleotides read TGTGCCAGCAGTTTGAGCATGACCTCCTACGAGCAGTACTTC. Protein: CASSLSMTSYEQYF.

In DNA form, the CDR3 reads TGCGCCAGCAGCTTGGGGACTAACTCCCTCTACGAGCAGTACTTC. Protein: CASSLGTNSLYEQYF. This chain connects TRBV5-1 to TRBJ2-7, with a tentative D call TRBD2 (6 bases). Germline CDR1 and CDR2: SGHRS and YFSETQ. V dropped 0 bases and J dropped 3 bases, with 13 bases sitting between them. This CDR3 comprises 15 residues.

In its sample, this clonotype was seen many times. The V gene is TRBV5-1, the J gene TRBJ2-5; 7 nucleotides agree with TRBD1. Germline-derived CDR1 and CDR2 are SGHRS and YFSETQ. The CDR3 runs 16 residues. With V trimmed by 6 bases and J by 2 bases, 13 bases remained unmatched. DNA of the CDR3: TGCGCCAGCAACCCTTTGCCGGGACAGCAACAAGAGACCCAGTACTTC. Its protein is CASNPLPGQQQETQYF.

The CDR3 DNA reads as TGTGCCAGCAGCTTGGAGGCGGAAAGCTCCTACAATGAGCAGTTCTTC. Amino acid sequence: CASSLEAESSYNEQFF. This chain uses TRBV5-5 with TRBJ2-1, with unresolved D. The germline V gene has CDR1 SGHKS and CDR2 YYEKEE (reference sequence). The V end lost 0 bases, the J end lost 0 bases, and 10 bases lay between the germline ends. The CDR3 runs 16 residues.

Here the CDR3 DNA reads TGCAGCATTACCAGCGGGAGGGCTTTGGAGACCCAGTACTTC. It codes for CSITSGRALETQYF. This chain joins TRBV29-1 and TRBJ2-5, with 10 bases aligning to TRBD2. This CDR3 contains 14 residues. J gave up 5 bases and V 8 bases, and 11 bases lay outside the gene matches. Germline V gene lookup returns CDR1 SQVTM and CDR2 ANQGSEA.

The chain carries TRBV4-2 and TRBJ1-1, with D unclear. With 1 base removed from V and 0 bases from J, the gap between germline ends came to 12 bases. This CDR3 is 16 amino acids long. Germline V gene sequence: CDR1 LGHNA, CDR2 YNFKEQ. The CDR3 DNA is TGTGCCAGCAGCCAAGTTACGATGCTCATGAACACTGAAGCTTTCTTT. The encoded protein is CASSQVTMLMNTEAFF.

This clonotype was observed a handful of times. The chain recombines TRBV20-1 with TRBJ1-5; 7 nucleotides line up with TRBD1. V gave up 6 bases and J gave up 0 bases; unmatched junction bases: 8. The germline gives CDR1 DFQATT, CDR2 SNEGSKA (reference sequence). CDR3 size: 15 residues. The CDR3 region has the DNA TGCAGTGCCCCAAGCAGGGGGATTAGCAATCAGCCCCAGCATTTT. As protein: CSAPSRGISNQPQHF.

There are many counts of this clonotype. The rearrangement joins TRBV7-9 to TRBJ2-1; D may correspond to TRBD1 or TRBD2 (5 bases each). Trimming cost V 2 bases and J 4 bases, with 12 bases left between them. The germline V gene encodes CDR1 SEHNR and CDR2 FQNEAQ (reference sequence). The CDR3 runs 15 residues. CDR3 DNA: TGTGCCAGCAGCTTAAGGGACCCCAGGTACAATGAGCAGTTCTTC. Protein product: CASSLRDPRYNEQFF.

This clonotype was seen at least ten times. The chain is built from TRBV29-1 and TRBJ1-1; possible D gene TRBD1, 5 bases. The V gene lost 4 bases and the J gene lost 6 bases, with 15 bases spanning the gap. The germline CDR1 and CDR2 sequences are SQVTM and ANQGSEA. This CDR3 is built from 13 residues. The CDR3 DNA follows: TGCAGCGTTGTCAGATTGGGGGAAGCTGAAGCTTTCTTT. Translating it yields CSVVRLGEAEAFF.

This clonotype appeared many times. This sequence joins TRBV6-1 and TRBJ1-4, with a weak D call TRBD1 (6 bases). CDR1 is MNHNS and CDR2 is SASEGT in the germline V gene. V lost 5 bases and J 4 bases, leaving 11 bases between the germline ends. The length of the CDR3 is 14 residues. Here the CDR3 reads CASSYQGFNEKLFF. In DNA, the CDR3 is TGTGCCAGCAGTTATCAGGGGTTTAATGAAAAACTGTTTTTT.